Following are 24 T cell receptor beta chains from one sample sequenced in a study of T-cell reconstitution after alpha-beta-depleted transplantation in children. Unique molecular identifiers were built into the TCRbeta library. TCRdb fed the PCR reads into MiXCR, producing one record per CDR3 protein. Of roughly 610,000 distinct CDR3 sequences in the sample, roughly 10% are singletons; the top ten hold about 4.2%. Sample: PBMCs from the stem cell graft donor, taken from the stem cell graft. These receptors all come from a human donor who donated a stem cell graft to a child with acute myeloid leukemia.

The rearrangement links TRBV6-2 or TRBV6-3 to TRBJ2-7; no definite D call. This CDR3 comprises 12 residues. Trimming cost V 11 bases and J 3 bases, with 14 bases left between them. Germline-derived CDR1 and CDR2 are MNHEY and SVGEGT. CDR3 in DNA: TGTGCCGTAACATCGTCCCGCTACGAGCAGTACTTC. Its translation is CAVTSSRYEQYF.

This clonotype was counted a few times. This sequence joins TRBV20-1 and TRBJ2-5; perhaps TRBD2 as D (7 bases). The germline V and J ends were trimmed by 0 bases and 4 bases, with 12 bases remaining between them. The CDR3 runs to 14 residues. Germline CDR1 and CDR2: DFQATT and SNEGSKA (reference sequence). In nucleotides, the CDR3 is TGCAGTGCTAGAGATCTGGGGGGGCTAGAGACCCAGTACTTC. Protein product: CSARDLGGLETQYF.

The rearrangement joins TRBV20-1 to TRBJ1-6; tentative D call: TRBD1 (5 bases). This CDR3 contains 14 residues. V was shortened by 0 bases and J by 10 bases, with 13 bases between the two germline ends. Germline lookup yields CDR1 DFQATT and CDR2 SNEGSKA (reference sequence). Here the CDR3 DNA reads TGCAGTGCTAGAGATCAGGGCAGAGGGTCACCCCTCCACTTT. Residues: CSARDQGRGSPLHF.

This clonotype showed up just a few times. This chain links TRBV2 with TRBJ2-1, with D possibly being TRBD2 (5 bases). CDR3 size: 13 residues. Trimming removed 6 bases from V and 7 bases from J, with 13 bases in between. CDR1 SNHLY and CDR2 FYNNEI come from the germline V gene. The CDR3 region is CASRMYSGNEQFF. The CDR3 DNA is TGTGCCAGCAGGATGTACAGCGGTAATGAGCAGTTCTTC. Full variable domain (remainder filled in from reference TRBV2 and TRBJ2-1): EPEVTQTPSHQVTQMGQEVILRCVPISNHLYFYWYRQILGQKVEFLVSFYNNEISEKSEIFDDQFSVERPDGSNFTLKIRSTKLEDSAMYFCASRMYSGNEQFFGPGTRLTVL.

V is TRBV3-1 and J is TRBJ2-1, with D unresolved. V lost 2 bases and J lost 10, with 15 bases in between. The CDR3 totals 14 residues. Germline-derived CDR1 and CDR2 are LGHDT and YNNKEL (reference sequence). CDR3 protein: CASSQPGLGAEQFF. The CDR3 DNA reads TGTGCCAGCAGCCAACCAGGCCTAGGAGCCGAGCAGTTCTTC.

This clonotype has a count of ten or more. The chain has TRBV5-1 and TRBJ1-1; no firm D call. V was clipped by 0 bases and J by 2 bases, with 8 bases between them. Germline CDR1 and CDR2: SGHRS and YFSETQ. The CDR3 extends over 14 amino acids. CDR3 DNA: TGCGCCAGCAGCTTGGCGGCGGTAAACACTGAAGCTTTCTTT. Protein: CASSLAAVNTEAFF.

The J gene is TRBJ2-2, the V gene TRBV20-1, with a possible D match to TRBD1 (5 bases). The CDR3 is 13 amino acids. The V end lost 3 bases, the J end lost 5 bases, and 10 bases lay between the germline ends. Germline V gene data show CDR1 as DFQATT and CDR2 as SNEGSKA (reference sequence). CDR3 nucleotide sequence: TGCAGTGCTAGTGACAGAACGACCGGGGAGCTGTTTTTT. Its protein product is CSASDRTTGELFF.

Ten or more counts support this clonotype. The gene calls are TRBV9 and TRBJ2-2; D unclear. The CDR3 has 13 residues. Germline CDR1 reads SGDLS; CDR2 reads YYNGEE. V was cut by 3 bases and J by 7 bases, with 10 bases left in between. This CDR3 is CASSGPGYGELFF. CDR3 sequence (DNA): TGTGCCAGCAGCGGACCAGGCTACGGGGAGCTGTTTTTT.

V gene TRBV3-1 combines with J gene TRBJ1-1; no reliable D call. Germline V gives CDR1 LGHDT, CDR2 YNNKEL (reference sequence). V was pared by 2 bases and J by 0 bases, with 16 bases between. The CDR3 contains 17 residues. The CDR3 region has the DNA TGTGCCAGCAGCCAAAAAGCCGGAAGATTCGTGAACACTGAAGCTTTCTTT. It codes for CASSQKAGRFVNTEAFF.

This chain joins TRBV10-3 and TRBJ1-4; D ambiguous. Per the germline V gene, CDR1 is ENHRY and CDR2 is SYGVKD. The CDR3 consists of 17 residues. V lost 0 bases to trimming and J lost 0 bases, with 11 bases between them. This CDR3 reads CAISESGNKPTNEKLFF. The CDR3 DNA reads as TGTGCCATCAGTGAGTCGGGGAACAAACCAACTAATGAAAAACTGTTTTTT.

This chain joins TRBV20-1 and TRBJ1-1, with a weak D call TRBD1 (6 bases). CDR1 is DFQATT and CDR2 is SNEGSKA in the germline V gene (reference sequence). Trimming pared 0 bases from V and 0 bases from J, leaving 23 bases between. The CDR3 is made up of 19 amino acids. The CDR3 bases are TGCAGTGCTAGAGATGATGTTAGGGGACGGGACACCATGAACACTGAAGCTTTCTTT. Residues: CSARDDVRGRDTMNTEAFF.

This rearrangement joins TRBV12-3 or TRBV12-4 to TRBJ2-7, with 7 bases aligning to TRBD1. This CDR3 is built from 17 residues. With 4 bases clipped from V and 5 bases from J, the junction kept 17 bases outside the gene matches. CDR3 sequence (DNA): TGTGCCAGCAGTTCGACAATTACATCGGGACAGAGAAACGAGCAGTACTTC. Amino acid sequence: CASSSTITSGQRNEQYF.

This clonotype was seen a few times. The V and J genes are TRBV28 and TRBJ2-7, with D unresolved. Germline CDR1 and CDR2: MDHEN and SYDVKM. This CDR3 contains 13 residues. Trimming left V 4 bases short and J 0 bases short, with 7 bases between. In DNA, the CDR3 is TGTGCCAGCAGTTGGAGAAGCTCCTACGAGCAGTACTTC. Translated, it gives CASSWRSSYEQYF.

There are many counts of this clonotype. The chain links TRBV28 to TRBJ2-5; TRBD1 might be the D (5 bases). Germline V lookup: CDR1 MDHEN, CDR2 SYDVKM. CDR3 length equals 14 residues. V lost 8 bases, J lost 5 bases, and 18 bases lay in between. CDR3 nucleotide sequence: TGTGCCAGCCTCACTTCAGGGTTTGGGGAGACCCAGTACTTC. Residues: CASLTSGFGETQYF.

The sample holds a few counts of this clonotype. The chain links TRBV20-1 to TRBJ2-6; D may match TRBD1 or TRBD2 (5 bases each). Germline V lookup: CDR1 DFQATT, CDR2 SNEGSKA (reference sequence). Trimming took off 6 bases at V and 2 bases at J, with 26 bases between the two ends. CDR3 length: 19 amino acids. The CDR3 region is CSAPPRIAGAQPGANVLTF. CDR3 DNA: TGCAGTGCCCCACCGAGAATAGCCGGGGCCCAACCTGGGGCCAACGTCCTGACTTTC.

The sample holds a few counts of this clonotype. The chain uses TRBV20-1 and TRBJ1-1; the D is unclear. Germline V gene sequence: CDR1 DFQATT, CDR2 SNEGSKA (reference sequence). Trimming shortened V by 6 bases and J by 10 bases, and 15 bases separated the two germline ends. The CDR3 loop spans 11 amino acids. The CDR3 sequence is CSARSGPGAFF. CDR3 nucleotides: TGCAGTGCCCGTTCTGGTCCGGGAGCTTTCTTT.

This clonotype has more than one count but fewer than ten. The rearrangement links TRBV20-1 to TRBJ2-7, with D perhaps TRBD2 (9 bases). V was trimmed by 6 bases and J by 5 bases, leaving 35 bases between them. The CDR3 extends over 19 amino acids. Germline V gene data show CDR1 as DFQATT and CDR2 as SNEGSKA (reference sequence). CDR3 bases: TGCAGTGCACAGGGGGGGGTAGCGGGAGTCCGGGACCTGCTGAACGAGCAGTACTTC. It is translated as CSAQGGVAGVRDLLNEQYF.

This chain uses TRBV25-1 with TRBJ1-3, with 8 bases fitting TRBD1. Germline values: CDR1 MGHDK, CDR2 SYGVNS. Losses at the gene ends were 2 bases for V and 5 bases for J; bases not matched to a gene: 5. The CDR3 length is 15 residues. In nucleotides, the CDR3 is TGTGCCAGCAGTGAAGACAGGGGTCGCAGAAACACCATATATTTT. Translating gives CASSEDRGRRNTIYF.

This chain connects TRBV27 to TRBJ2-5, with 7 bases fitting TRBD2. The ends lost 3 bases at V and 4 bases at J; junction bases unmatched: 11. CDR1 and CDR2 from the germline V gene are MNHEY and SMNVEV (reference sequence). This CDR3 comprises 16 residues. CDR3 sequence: CASSFFAGDYRETQYF. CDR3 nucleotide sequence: TGTGCCAGCAGTTTCTTCGCGGGGGACTACCGAGAGACCCAGTACTTC.

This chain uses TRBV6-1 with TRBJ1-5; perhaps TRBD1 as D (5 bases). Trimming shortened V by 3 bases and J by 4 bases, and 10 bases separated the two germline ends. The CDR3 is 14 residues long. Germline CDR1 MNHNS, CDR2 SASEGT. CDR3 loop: CASSDPGDNQPQHF. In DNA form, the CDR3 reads TGTGCCAGCAGTGATCCGGGGGATAATCAGCCCCAGCATTTT.

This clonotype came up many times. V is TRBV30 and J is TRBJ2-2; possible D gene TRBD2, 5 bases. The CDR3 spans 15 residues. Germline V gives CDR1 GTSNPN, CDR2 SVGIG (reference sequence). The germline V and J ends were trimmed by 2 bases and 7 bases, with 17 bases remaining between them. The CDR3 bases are TGTGCCTGGAGTTACGGGGTCAATCGGGTCGGGGAGCTGTTTTTT. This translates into CAWSYGVNRVGELFF.

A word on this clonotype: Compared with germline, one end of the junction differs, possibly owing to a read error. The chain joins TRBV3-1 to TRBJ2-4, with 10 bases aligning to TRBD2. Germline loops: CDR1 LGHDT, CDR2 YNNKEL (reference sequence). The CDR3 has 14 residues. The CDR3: CTSCSQREGDIQYF. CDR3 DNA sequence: TGTACCAGCTGTTCCCAGCGGGAGGGTGACATTCAGTACTTC.

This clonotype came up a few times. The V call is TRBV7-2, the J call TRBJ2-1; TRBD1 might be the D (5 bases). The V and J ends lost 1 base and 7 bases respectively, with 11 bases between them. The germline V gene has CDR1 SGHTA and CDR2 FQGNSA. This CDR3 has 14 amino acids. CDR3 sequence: CASSLDYRHNEQFF. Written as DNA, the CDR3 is TGTGCCAGCAGCTTAGATTACAGGCATAATGAGCAGTTCTTC.

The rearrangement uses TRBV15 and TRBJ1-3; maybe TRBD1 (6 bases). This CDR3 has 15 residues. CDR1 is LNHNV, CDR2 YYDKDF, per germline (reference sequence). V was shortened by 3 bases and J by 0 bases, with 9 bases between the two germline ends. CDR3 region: CATSSRGISGNTIYF. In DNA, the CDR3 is TGTGCCACCAGCAGCAGGGGAATCTCTGGAAACACCATATATTTT. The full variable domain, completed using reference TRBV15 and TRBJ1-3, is DAMVIQNPRYQVTQFGKPVTLSCSQTLNHNVMYWYQQKSSQAPKLLFHYYDKDFNNEADTPDNFQSRRPNTSFCFLDIRSPGLGDTAMYLCATSSRGISGNTIYFGEGSWLTVV.